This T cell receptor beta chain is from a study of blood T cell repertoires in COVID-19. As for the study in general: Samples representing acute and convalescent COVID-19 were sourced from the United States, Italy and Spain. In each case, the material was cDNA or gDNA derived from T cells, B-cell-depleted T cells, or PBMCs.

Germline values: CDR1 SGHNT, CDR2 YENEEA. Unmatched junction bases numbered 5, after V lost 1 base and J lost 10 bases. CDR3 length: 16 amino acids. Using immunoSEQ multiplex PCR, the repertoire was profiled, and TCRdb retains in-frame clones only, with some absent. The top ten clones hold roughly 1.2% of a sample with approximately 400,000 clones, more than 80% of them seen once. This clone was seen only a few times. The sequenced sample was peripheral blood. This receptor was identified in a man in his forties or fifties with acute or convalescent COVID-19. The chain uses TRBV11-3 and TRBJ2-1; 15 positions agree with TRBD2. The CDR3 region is CASSLGGLAGGSEQFF. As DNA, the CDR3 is TGTGCCAGCAGCTTAGGCGGACTAGCGGGGGGGAGCGAGCAGTTCTTC. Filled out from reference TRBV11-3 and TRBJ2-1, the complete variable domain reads EAGVVQSPRYKIIEKKQPVAFWCNPISGHNTLYWYLQNLGQGPELLIRYENEEAVDDSQLPKDRFSAERLKGVDSTLKIQPAELGDSAVYLCASSLGGLAGGSEQFFGPGTRLTVL.